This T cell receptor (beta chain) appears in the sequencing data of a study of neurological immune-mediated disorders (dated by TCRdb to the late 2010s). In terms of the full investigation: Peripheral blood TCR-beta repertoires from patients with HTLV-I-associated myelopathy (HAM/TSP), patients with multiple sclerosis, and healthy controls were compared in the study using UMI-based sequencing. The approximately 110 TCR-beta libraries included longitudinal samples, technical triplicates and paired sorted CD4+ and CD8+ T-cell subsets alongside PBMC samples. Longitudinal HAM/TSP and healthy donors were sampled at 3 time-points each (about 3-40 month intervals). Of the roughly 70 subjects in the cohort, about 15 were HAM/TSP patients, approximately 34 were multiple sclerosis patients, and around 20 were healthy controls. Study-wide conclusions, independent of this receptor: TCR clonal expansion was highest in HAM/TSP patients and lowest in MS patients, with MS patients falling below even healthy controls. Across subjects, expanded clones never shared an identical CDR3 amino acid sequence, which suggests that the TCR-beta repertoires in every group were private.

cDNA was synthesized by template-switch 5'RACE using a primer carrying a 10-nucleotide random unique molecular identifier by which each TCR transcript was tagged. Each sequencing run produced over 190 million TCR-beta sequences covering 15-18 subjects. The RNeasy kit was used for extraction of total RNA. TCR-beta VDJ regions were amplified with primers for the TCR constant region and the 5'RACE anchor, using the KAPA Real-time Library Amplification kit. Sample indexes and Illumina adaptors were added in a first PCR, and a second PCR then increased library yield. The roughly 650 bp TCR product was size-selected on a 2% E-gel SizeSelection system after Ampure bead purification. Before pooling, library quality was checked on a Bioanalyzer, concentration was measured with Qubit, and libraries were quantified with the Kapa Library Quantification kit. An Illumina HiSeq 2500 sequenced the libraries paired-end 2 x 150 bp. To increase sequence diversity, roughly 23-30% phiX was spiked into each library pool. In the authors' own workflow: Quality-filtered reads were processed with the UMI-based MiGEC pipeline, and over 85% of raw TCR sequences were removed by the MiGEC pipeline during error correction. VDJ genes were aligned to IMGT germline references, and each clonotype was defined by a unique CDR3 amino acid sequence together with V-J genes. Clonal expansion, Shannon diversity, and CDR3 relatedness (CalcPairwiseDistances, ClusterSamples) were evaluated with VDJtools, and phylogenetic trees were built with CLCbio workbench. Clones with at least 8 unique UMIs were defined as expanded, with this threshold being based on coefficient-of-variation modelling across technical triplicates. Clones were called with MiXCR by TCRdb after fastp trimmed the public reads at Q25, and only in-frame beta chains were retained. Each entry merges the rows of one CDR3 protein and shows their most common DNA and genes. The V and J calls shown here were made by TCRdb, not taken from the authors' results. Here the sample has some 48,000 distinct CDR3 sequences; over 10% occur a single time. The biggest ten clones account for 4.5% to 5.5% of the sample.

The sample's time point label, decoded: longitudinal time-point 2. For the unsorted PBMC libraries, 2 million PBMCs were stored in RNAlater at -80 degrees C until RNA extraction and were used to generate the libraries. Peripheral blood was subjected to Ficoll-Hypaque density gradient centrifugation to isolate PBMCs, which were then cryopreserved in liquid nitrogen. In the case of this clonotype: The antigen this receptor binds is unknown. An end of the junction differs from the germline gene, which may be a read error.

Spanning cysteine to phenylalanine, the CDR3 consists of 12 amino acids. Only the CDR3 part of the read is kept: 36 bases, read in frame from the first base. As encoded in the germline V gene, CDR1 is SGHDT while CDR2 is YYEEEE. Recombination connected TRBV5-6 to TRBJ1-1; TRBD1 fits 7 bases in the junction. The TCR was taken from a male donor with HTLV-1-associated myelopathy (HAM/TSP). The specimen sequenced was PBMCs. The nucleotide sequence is TGTGCCAACAGCTCGGGGACAGTTGAGGCTTTCTTT. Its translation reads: CANSSGTVEAFF. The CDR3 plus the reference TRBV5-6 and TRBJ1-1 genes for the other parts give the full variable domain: DAGVTQSPTHLIKTRGQQVTLRCSPKSGHDTVSWYQQALGQGPQFIFQYYEEEERQRGNFPDRFSGHQFPNYSSELNVNALLLGDSALYLCANSSGTVEAFFGQGTRLTVV.